These 23 T cell receptor beta chains were all obtained from the same sample, sequenced in a study of cytomegalovirus exposure and HLA in healthy donors. The method was immunoSEQ multiplex PCR; TCRdb's version includes in-frame clones alone and lacks a portion of them. The sample shows tens of thousands of clones, roughly 90% of them seen only once. The sequencing sample was made of PBMCs. These receptors all come from a man aged 25-45 years in good health and CMV-seronegative.

V and J are TRBV19 and TRBJ1-4, with 7 nucleotides matching TRBD1. The germline V gene has CDR1 LNHDA and CDR2 SQIVND (reference sequence). Trimming removed 3 bases from V and 5 bases from J; junction bases left unmatched: 9. The CDR3 extends over 16 amino acids. The CDR3 loop reads CASSMAQGRRNEKLFF. For the CDR3, the DNA is TGTGCCAGTAGTATGGCACAGGGGCGCAGAAATGAAAAACTGTTTTTT.

CDR3 residues: CASSGPNEQFF. CDR3 bases: TGTGCCAGCAGCGGTCCTAATGAGCAGTTCTTC. The rearrangement joins TRBV6-5 to TRBJ2-1; D is unclear. The CDR3 totals 11 residues. Looked up from germline, CDR1 is MNHEY and CDR2 is SVGAGI. Trimming took off 6 bases at V and 7 bases at J, with 7 bases between the two ends.

This clone was seen a single time. This chain connects TRBV15 to TRBJ2-1, with a weak D call TRBD2 (7 bases). Trimming pared 0 bases from V and 3 bases from J, leaving 12 bases between. Germline V gives CDR1 LNHNV, CDR2 YYDKDF (reference sequence). The CDR3 covers 16 residues. Here the CDR3 reads CATSRDKGGSYNEQFF. CDR3 DNA sequence: TGTGCCACCAGCAGAGATAAGGGGGGGAGCTACAATGAGCAGTTCTTC.

The chain uses TRBV11-2 and TRBJ1-4, with D uncertain. V lost 0 bases to trimming and J lost 5 bases, with 13 bases between them. The germline CDR1 and CDR2 sequences are SGHAT and FQNNGV. The CDR3 extends over 16 amino acids. CDR3 sequence (DNA): TGTGCCAGCAGCTTAGATTGGGTGGGCAGCAATGAAAAACTGTTTTTT. Translation: CASSLDWVGSNEKLFF. The complete variable domain, with remaining parts taken from reference TRBV11-2 and TRBJ1-4, reads EAGVAQSPRYKIIEKRQSVAFWCNPISGHATLYWYQQILGQGPKLLIQFQNNGVVDDSQLPKDRFSAERLKGVDSTLKIQPAKLEDSAVYLCASSLDWVGSNEKLFFGSGTQLSVL.

The chain's CDR3 is CASSPNGRSGNYEQYF. The CDR3 nucleotides are TGTGCCAGCAGCCCGAACGGACGTAGCGGAAACTACGAGCAGTACTTC. The chain combines TRBV4-2 with TRBJ2-7; a weak D match, TRBD2 (6 bases). Germline CDR1 and CDR2: LGHNA and YNFKEQ. The CDR3 spans 16 residues. V was pared by 4 bases and J by 3 bases, with 19 bases between.

The chain combines TRBV7-9 with TRBJ2-5, with D possibly TRBD1 on 7 matching bases. Germline V lookup: CDR1 SEHNR, CDR2 FQNEAQ (reference sequence). This CDR3 has 15 amino acids. V lost 5 bases and J lost 5, with 18 bases in between. DNA of the CDR3: TGTGCCAGCAGCCAAAGGACAGGCGGGGTGGAGACCCAGTACTTC. It translates to CASSQRTGGVETQYF.

The gene calls are TRBV9 and TRBJ1-2, with D perhaps TRBD1 (5 bases). CDR3 length equals 12 residues. Trimming left V 2 bases short and J 8 bases short, with 10 bases between. The germline CDR1 and CDR2 sequences are SGDLS and YYNGEE. CDR3 in DNA: TGTGCCAGCAGCGTCCCAAGGGGAGGCTACACCTTC. This codes for CASSVPRGGYTF.

The chain joins TRBV2 to TRBJ2-7, with 11 bases lining up with TRBD1. The CDR3 has 13 residues. The trim removed 10 bases at V and 4 bases at J, leaving 6 bases unmatched. Germline V lookup: CDR1 SNHLY, CDR2 FYNNEI. The CDR3 spells CATSGTGGYEQYF. CDR3 bases: TGTGCCACCTCCGGGACAGGGGGATACGAGCAGTACTTC.

The genes are TRBV13 and TRBJ1-2; TRBD1 is a possible D gene (5 bases). This CDR3 spans 15 amino acids. V was cut by 5 bases and J by 3 bases, with 16 bases left in between. The germline V gene encodes CDR1 PRHDT and CDR2 FYEKMQ (reference sequence). Written as DNA, the CDR3 is TGTGCCAGCAGCCGCAGGGAAAGGGCCGACTATGGCTACACCTTC. This codes for CASSRRERADYGYTF.

This clone was picked up a small number of times. The gene calls are TRBV19 and TRBJ1-1; 7 bases align to TRBD1. The germline V gene has CDR1 LNHDA and CDR2 SQIVND (reference sequence). The CDR3 runs 17 residues. Losses at the gene ends were 2 bases for V and 4 bases for J; bases not matched to a gene: 13. The DNA of the CDR3 is TGTGCCAGTAGTATACCCCCCCGACAGGGTTCGGGCACTGAAGCTTTCTTT. This gives the protein CASSIPPRQGSGTEAFF.

V and J are TRBV2 and TRBJ2-3; the match to TRBD2 covers 8 bases. Trimming at V came to 9 bases and at J to 0 bases, leaving 5 bases not matched to a gene. From germline, CDR1 is SNHLY and CDR2 FYNNEI. This CDR3 is 14 amino acids long. The CDR3 loop reads CARGLAASTDTQYF. DNA of the CDR3: TGTGCCAGAGGACTAGCAGCTAGCACAGATACGCAGTATTTT.

This clone appeared a single time. The V call is TRBV7-2, the J call TRBJ1-4, with TRBD1 matching over 9 bases. CDR1 is SGHTA, CDR2 FQGNSA, per germline. Unmatched junction bases numbered 4, after V lost 5 bases and J lost 6 bases. The CDR3 sequence is 14 residues long. This CDR3 is CASSKGDRDEKLFF. The CDR3 region has the DNA TGTGCCAGCAGCAAGGGGGACAGGGATGAAAAACTGTTTTTT.

The chain is built from TRBV18 and TRBJ2-5; tentatively, D is TRBD2 (6 bases). The V end lost 2 bases, the J end lost 5 bases, and 12 bases lay between the germline ends. CDR3 size: 14 residues. Germline V gene data show CDR1 as KGHSH and CDR2 as LQKENI. CDR3: CASSPSIREETQYF. The CDR3 DNA sequence: TGTGCCAGCTCACCATCAATCCGGGAGGAGACCCAGTACTTC.

This chain connects TRBV4-2 to TRBJ2-2; 8 nucleotides match TRBD1. The CDR3 totals 15 residues. The germline V gene encodes CDR1 LGHNA and CDR2 YNFKEQ. Unmatched junction bases numbered 9, after V lost 8 bases and J lost 4 bases. CDR3 DNA sequence: TGTGCCAGCGCTAAACAGGGGGTGAGCACCGGGGAGCTGTTTTTT. Translating gives CASAKQGVSTGELFF.

The genes are TRBV28 and TRBJ2-5; D might be TRBD2 (6 bases). CDR3 length: 13 residues. Germline assignment: CDR1 MDHEN and CDR2 SYDVKM. Trimming shortened V by 6 bases and J by 3 bases, and 11 bases separated the two germline ends. The CDR3 loop is CASRYSGEETQYF. The CDR3 region has the DNA TGTGCCAGCAGATATAGCGGTGAAGAGACCCAGTACTTC.

The chain joins TRBV15 to TRBJ2-5, with a weak D call TRBD2 (5 bases). CDR3 length: 18 amino acids. The germline V and J ends were trimmed by 0 bases and 5 bases, with 22 bases remaining between them. Germline V gene data show CDR1 as LNHNV and CDR2 as YYDKDF (reference sequence). The CDR3 region has the DNA TGTGCCACCAGCAGAGATCCCGGACGGGAAGGAGTCGGGGAGACCCAGTACTTC. It yields the protein CATSRDPGREGVGETQYF.

The chain links TRBV7-9 to TRBJ2-3; maybe TRBD2 (6 bases). Germline loops: CDR1 SEHNR, CDR2 FQNEAQ (reference sequence). There are 14 residues in the CDR3. Trimming pared 3 bases from V and 6 bases from J, leaving 13 bases between. The CDR3 DNA reads TGTGCCAGCAGCTTTGTCAGGGAGGTCGATACGCAGTATTTT. This sequence encodes CASSFVREVDTQYF.

This chain joins TRBV10-1 and TRBJ1-3, with 8 positions matching TRBD1. This CDR3 is built from 16 residues. Germline V gene sequence: CDR1 WNHNN, CDR2 SYGVQD (reference sequence). Trimming removed 3 bases from V and 1 base from J; junction bases left unmatched: 5. The CDR3 loop reads CASSEPGTGSGNTIYF. DNA for the CDR3: TGCGCCAGCAGTGAACCCGGGACAGGTTCTGGAAACACCATATATTTT.

The chain recombines TRBV28 with TRBJ2-1; 13 nucleotides line up with TRBD2. V lost 6 bases and J lost 6; bases outside the gene matches: 8. Germline loops: CDR1 MDHEN, CDR2 SYDVKM. The CDR3 covers 16 residues. CDR3 protein: CASSYTSGRAANEQFF. The CDR3 nucleotides read TGTGCCAGCAGCTATACTAGCGGGAGGGCTGCCAATGAGCAGTTCTTC. Together with reference TRBV28 and TRBJ2-1, the CDR3 gives the full variable domain: DVKVTQSSRYLVKRTGEKVFLECVQDMDHENMFWYRQDPGLGLRLIYFSYDVKMKEKGDIPEGYSVSREKKERFSLILESASTNQTSMYLCASSYTSGRAANEQFFGPGTRLTVL.

J is TRBJ2-1 and V is TRBV5-4; 8 bases line up with TRBD2. CDR3 size: 15 residues. The germline V gene has CDR1 SGHNT and CDR2 YYREEE (reference sequence). Trimming at V came to 3 bases and at J to 6 bases, leaving 8 bases not matched to a gene. CDR3 amino acids: CASSSQRTSSNEQFF. Written as DNA, the CDR3 is TGTGCCAGCAGCTCCCAGAGGACTAGCAGCAATGAGCAGTTCTTC.

The chain has TRBV5-1 and TRBJ1-4, with TRBD1 as a possible D gene (5 bases). The V end lost 4 bases, the J end lost 8 bases, and 18 bases lay between the germline ends. This CDR3 has 15 residues. The germline gives CDR1 SGHRS, CDR2 YFSETQ. CDR3 in DNA: TGCGCCAGCAGCCCTGGTCGGGGAGGGGACGAAAAACTGTTTTTT. Translation: CASSPGRGGDEKLFF.

The chain joins TRBV28 to TRBJ1-2, with D perhaps TRBD1 (5 bases). The CDR3 contains 13 residues. Germline CDR1 and CDR2: MDHEN and SYDVKM. Trimming left V 3 bases short and J 4 bases short, with 9 bases between. In DNA form, the CDR3 reads TGTGCCAGCAGTTTGCGGGGCCTCTATGGCTACACCTTC. Amino acids: CASSLRGLYGYTF.

This clone has just a few counts. J is TRBJ1-6 and V is TRBV5-6; TRBD1 aligns across 10 bases. CDR3 length: 13 residues. With 5 bases clipped from V and 8 bases from J, the junction kept 1 base outside the gene matches. Germline V lookup: CDR1 SGHDT, CDR2 YYEEEE. The CDR3 sequence: CASRGQGYSPLHF. The CDR3 nucleotides read TGTGCCAGCAGGGGACAGGGGTATTCACCCCTCCACTTT.